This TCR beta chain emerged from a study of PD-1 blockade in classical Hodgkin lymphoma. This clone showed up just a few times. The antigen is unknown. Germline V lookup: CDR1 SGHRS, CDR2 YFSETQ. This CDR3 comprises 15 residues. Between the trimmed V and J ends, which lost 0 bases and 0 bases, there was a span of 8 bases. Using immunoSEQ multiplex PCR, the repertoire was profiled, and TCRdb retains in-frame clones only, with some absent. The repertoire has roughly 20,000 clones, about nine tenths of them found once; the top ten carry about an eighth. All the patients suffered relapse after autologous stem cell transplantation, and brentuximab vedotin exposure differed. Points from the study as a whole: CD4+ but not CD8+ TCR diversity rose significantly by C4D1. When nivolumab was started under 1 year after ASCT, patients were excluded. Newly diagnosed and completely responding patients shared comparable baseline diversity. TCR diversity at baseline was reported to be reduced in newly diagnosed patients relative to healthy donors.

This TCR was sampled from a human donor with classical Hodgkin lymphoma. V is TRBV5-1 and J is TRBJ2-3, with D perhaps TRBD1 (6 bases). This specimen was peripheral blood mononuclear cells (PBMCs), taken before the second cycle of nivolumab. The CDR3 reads CASSLEGVSTDTQYF. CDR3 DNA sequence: TGCGCCAGCAGCTTGGAGGGGGTTAGCACAGATACGCAGTATTTT.